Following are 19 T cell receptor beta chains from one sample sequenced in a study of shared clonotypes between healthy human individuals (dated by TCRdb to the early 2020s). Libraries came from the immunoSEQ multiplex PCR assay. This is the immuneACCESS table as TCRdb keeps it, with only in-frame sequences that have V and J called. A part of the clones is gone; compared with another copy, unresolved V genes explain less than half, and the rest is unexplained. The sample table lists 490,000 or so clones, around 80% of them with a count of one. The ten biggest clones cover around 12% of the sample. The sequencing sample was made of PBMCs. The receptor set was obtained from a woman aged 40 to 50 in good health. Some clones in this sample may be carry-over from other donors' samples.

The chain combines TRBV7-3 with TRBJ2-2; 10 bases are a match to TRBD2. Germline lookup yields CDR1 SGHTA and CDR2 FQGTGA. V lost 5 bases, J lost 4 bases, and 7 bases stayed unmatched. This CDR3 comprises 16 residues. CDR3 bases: TGTGCCAGCAGCCAAGTAGCGGGAGGTACCACCGGGGAGCTGTTTTTT. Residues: CASSQVAGGTTGELFF.

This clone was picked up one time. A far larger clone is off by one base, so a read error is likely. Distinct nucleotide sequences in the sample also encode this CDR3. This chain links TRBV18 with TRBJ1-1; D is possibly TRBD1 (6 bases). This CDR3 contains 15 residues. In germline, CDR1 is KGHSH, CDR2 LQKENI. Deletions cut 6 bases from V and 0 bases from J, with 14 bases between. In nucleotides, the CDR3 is TGTGCCAGCTCGCCCTGGACAGCCATGAACACTGAAGCTTTCTTT. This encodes CASSPWTAMNTEAFF.

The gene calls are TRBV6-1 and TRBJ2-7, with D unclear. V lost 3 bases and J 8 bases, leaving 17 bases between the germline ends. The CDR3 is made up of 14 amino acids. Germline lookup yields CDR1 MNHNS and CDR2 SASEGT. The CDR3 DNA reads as TGTGCCAGCAGTGACCACACGGACGGTCCCAAGCAGTACTTC. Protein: CASSDHTDGPKQYF.

The CDR3 reads CASSRDSPGGAQHF. The CDR3, as DNA: TGTGCCAGCAGCCGGGACAGCCCAGGAGGGGCCCAGCATTTT. The V call is TRBV7-8, the J call TRBJ1-5; 7 positions agree with TRBD1. This CDR3 comprises 14 residues. V lost 5 bases and J lost 11; bases outside the gene matches: 12. Germline CDR1 is SGHVS and CDR2 is FQNEAQ.

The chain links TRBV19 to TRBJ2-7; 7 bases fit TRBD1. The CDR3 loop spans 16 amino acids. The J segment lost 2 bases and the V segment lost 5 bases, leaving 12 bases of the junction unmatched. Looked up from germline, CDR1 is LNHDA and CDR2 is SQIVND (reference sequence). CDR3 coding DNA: TGTGCCAGTAGTTCTTCCGGGACAGCTCCTCCCTACGAGCAGTACTTC. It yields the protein CASSSSGTAPPYEQYF.

CDR3 sequence (DNA): TGTGCCAGCAGTGTAAACCCCCGACAGGGGGAGACCCAGTACTTC. It yields the protein CASSVNPRQGETQYF. This chain links TRBV2 with TRBJ2-5; 8 nucleotides agree with TRBD1. Germline V gene sequence: CDR1 SNHLY, CDR2 FYNNEI. This CDR3 is built from 15 residues. V dropped 4 bases and J dropped 5; count of bases not matched to a gene: 9.

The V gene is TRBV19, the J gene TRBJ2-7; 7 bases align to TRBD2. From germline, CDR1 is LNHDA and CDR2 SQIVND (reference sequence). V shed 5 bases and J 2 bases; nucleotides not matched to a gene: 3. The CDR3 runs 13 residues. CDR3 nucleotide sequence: TGTGCCAGTAGTGCCGGGACTACCTACGAGCAGTACTTC. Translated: CASSAGTTYEQYF.

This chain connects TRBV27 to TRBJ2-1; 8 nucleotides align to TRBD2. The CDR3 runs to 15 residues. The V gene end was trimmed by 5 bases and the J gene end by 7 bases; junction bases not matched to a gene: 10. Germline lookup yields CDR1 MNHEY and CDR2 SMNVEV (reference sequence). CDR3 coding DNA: TGTGCCAGCAGTCTCGGGGGGGCGGGACGGAATGAGCAGTTCTTC. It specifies CASSLGGAGRNEQFF.

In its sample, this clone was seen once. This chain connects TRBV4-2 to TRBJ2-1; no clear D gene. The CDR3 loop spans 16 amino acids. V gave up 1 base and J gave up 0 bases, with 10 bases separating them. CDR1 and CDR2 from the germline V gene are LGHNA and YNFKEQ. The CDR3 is CASSQVSASSYNEQFF. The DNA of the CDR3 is TGTGCCAGCAGCCAAGTATCAGCGTCCTCCTACAATGAGCAGTTCTTC.

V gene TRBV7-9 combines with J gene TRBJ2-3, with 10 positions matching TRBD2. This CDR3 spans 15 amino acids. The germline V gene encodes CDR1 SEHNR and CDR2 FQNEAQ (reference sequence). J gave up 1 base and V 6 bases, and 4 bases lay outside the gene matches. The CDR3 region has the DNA TGTGCCAGCAGGGGGCTAGCGGGAGGCACAGATACGCAGTATTTT. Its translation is CASRGLAGGTDTQYF.

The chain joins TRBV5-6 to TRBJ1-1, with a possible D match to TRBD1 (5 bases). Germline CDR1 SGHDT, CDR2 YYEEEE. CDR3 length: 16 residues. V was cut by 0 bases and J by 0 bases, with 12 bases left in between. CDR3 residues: CASSLDYETVNTEAFF. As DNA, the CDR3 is TGTGCCAGCAGCTTGGATTACGAGACAGTGAACACTGAAGCTTTCTTT.

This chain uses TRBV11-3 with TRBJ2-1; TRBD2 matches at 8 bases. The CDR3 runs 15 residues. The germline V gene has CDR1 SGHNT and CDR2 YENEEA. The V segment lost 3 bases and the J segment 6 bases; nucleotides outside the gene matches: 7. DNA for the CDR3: TGTGCCAGCAGCTTCCTTGCGGGGGGCCGCAATGAGCAGTTCTTC. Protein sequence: CASSFLAGGRNEQFF.

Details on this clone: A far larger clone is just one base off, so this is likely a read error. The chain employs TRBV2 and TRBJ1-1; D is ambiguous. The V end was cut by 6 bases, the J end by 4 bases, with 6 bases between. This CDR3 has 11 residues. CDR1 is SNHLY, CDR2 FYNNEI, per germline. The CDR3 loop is CASRESTEAFF. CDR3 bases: TGTGCCAGCAGGGAGAGCACTGAAGCTTTCTTT.

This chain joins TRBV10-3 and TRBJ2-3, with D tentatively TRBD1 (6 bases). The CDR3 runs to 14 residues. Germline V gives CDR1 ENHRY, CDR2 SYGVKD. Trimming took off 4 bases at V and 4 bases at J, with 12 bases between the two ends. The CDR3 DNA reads TGTGCCATCAGTGTGGGGGCGGGCGCAGATACGCAGTATTTT. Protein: CAISVGAGADTQYF.

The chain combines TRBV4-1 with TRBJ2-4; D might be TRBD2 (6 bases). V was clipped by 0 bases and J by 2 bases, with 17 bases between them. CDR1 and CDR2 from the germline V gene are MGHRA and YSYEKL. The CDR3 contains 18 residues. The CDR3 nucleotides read TGCGCCAGCAGCCAAGATCAGGCAGGGAGGAGCCCCAAAAACATTCAGTACTTC. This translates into CASSQDQAGRSPKNIQYF.

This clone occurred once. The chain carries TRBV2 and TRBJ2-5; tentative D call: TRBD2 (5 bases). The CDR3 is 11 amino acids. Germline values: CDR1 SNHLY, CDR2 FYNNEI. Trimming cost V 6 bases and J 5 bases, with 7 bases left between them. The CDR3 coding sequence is TGTGCCAGCAGAGGCGGGGAGACCCAGTACTTC. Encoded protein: CASRGGETQYF.

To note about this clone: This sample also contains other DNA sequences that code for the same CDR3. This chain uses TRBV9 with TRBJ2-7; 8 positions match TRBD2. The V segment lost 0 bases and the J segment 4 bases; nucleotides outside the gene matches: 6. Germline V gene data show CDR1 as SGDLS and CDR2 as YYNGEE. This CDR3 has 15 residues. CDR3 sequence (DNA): TGTGCCAGCAGCGTAGAGGCGGGAGGATCTTACGAGCAGTACTTC. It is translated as CASSVEAGGSYEQYF. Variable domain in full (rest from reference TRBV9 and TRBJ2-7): DSGVTQTPKHLITATGQRVTLRCSPRSGDLSVYWYQQSLDQGLQFLIQYYNGEERAKGNILERFSAQQFPDLHSELNLSSLELGDSALYFCASSVEAGGSYEQYFGPGTRLTVT.

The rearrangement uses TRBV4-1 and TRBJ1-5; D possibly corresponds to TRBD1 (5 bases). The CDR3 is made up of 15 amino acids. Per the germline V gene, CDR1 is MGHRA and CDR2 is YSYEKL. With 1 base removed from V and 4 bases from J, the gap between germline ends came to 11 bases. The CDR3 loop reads CASSQGGLENQPQHF. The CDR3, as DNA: TGCGCCAGCAGCCAAGGGGGACTGGAAAATCAGCCCCAGCATTTT.

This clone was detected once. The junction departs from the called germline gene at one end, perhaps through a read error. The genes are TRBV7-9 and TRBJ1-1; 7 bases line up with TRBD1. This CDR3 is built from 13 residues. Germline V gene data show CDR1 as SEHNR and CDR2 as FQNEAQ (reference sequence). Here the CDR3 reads CAGSLEGATEAFF. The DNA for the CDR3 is TGTGCCGGCAGCTTAGAGGGGGCCACTGAAGCTTTCTTT.